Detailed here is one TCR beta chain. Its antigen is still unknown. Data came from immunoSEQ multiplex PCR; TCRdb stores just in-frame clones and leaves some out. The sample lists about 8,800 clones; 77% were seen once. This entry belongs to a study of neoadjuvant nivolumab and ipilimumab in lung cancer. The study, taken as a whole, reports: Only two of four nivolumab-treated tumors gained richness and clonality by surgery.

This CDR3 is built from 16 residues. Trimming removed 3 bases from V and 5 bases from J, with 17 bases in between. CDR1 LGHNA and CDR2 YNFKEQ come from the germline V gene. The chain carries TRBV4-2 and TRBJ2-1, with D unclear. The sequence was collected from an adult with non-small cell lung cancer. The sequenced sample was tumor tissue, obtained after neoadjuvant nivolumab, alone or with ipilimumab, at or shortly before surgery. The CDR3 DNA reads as TGTGCCAGCAGCCATCTCTCATTGGGATTCCACAATGAGCAGTTCTTC. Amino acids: CASSHLSLGFHNEQFF.